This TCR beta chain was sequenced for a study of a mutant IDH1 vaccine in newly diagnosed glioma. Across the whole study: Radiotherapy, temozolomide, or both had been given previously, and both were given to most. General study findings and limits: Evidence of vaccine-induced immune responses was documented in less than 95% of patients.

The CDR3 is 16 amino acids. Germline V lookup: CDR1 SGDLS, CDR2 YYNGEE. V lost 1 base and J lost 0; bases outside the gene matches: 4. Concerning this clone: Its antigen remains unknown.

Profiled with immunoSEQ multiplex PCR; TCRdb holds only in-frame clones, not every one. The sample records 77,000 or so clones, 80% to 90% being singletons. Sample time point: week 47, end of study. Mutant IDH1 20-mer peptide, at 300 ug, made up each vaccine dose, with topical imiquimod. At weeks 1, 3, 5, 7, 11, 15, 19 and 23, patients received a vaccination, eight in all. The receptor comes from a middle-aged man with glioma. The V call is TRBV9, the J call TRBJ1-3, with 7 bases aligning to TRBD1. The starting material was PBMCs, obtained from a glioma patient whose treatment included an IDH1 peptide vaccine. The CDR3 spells CASSVTTGHSGNTIYF. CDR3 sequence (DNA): TGTGCCAGCAGCGTAACGACAGGGCACTCTGGAAACACCATATATTTT.